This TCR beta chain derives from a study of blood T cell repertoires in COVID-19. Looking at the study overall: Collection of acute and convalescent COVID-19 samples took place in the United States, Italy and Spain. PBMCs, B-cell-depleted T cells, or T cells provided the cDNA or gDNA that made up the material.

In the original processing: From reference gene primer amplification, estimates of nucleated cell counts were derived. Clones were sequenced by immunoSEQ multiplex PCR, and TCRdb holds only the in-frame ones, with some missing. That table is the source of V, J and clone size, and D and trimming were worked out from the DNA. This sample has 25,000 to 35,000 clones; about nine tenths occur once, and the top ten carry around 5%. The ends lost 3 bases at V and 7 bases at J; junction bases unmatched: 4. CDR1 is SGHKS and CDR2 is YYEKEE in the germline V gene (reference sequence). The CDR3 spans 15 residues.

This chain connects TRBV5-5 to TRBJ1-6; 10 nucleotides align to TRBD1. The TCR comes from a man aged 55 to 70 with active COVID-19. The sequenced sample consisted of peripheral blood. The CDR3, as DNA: TGTGCCAGCAGCTCCCGGACAGGGGGGAATTCACCCCTCCACTTT. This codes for CASSSRTGGNSPLHF.